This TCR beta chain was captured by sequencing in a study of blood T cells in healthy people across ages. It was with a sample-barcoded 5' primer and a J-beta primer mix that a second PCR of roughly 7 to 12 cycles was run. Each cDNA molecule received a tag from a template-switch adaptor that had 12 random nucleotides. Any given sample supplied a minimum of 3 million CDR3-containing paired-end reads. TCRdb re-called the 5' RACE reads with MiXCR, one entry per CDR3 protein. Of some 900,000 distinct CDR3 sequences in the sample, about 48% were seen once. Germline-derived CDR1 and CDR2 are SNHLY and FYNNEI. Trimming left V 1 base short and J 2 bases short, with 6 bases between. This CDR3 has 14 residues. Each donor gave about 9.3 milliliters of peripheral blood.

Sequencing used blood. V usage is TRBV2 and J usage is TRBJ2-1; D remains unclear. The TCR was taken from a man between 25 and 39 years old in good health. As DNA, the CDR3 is TGTGCCAGCAGTGAAGATACAGCCTACAATGAGCAGTTCTTC. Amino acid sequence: CASSEDTAYNEQFF.